This T cell receptor beta chain was captured by sequencing in a study of T cell responses to AZD1222 COVID-19 vaccine. As for this clone: The antigen remains unidentified.

V shed 2 bases and J 3 bases; nucleotides not matched to a gene: 8. Looked up from germline, CDR1 is MNHEY and CDR2 is SVGAGI. The CDR3 has 16 residues. The assay was immunoSEQ multiplex PCR, and TCRdb's table has in-frame clones only and misses some. The sample contains 120,000 to 150,000 clones, roughly 86% of which appear only once. The study's findings and limits: In a largely white British group with more females than males, clonal diversity was possibly underestimated. There were repertoire samples only from the period after the peak T cell response. Only 5 or 6 AZD1222 recipients were seropositive at baseline.

The specimen comprised peripheral blood, sampled 28 days after the second AZD1222 dose. The TCR comes from an adult who received the AZD1222 COVID-19 vaccine. The chain couples TRBV6-5 to TRBJ1-2; 8 positions match TRBD1. CDR3 nucleotide sequence: TGTGCCAGCAGTTACAATGTTAAGACAGGGGACTATGGCTACACCTTC. Translating gives CASSYNVKTGDYGYTF.